This TCR beta chain was obtained from a study of blood T cell repertoires in COVID-19. Whole-study context: Sources were T cells, B-cell-depleted T cells, or PBMCs; the material itself was cDNA or gDNA.

Original handling: Estimated nucleated cell counts came from reference gene primer amplification. Generated by immunoSEQ multiplex PCR, the TCRdb table keeps only in-frame clones and is missing some. The V and J calls and the clone size are those of that table, but D and trimming were determined from the DNA. The profile shows 160,000 or so clones, roughly nine tenths of them singletons. This receptor was obtained from a man aged 55 to 69 with active or convalescent COVID-19. The sequenced material came from peripheral blood.

DNA for the CDR3: TGTGCCAGCAGCTTATGGTCAGGCAATCAGCCCCAGCATTTT. This encodes CASSLWSGNQPQHF. This chain uses TRBV7-8 with TRBJ1-5, with D hard to call. V lost 2 bases, J lost 2 bases, and 7 bases lay in between. The CDR3 has 14 amino acids. Germline V gene data show CDR1 as SGHVS and CDR2 as FQNEAQ.